This note documents a single TCR beta chain sequence. The data are from a study of cytomegalovirus exposure and HLA in healthy donors. The PCR was carried out with 60 Vbeta primers and 13 Jbeta primers. Measured with immunoSEQ multiplex PCR; TCRdb has only the in-frame clones, and not every one. This table holds about 140,000 clones, 70% to 80% found once. The germline gives CDR1 SGHNT, CDR2 YENEEA. V was pared by 5 bases and J by 2 bases, with 10 bases between. The CDR3 has 13 residues. Sample: PBMCs. The chain joins TRBV11-3 to TRBJ2-7; the D is unclear. The sequence was obtained from a middle-aged woman in good health and CMV-seropositive. The CDR3 region is CASSLSRTYEQYF. For the CDR3, the DNA is TGTGCCAGCAGCCTATCTAGGACCTACGAGCAGTACTTC.